What follows describes a single TCR beta chain. This CDR3 is 18 amino acids long. The V gene's germline CDR1 is MNHNS and CDR2 SASEGT. J gave up 0 bases and V 4 bases, and 11 bases lay outside the gene matches. These data are taken from a study of blood T cell repertoires in COVID-19. Study-wide background: Sources were T cells, B-cell-depleted T cells, or PBMCs; the material itself was cDNA or gDNA.

Assay: immunoSEQ multiplex PCR; the TCRdb copy retains only in-frame clones and omits some. The sample includes tens of thousands of clones, roughly four fifths of them seen just once. The rearrangement links TRBV6-1 to TRBJ2-2; 7 positions match TRBD1. The TCR comes from a man aged 50 to 60 with active or convalescent COVID-19. Specimen: peripheral blood. CDR3 loop: CASSGQGSTYSNTGELFF. As DNA, the CDR3 is TGTGCCAGCAGTGGACAGGGAAGCACCTATTCGAACACCGGGGAGCTGTTTTTT.